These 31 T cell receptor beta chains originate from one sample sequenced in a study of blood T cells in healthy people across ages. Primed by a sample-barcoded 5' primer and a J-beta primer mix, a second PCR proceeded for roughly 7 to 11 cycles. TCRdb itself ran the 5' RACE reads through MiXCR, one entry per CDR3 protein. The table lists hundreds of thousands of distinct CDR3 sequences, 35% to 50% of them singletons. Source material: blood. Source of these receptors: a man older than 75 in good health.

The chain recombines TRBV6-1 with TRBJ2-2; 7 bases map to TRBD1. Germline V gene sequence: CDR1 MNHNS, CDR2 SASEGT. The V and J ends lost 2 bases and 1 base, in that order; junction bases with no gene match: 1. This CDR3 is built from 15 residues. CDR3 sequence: CASSEQGENTGELFF. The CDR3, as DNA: TGTGCCAGCAGTGAACAGGGGGAGAACACCGGGGAGCTGTTTTTT.

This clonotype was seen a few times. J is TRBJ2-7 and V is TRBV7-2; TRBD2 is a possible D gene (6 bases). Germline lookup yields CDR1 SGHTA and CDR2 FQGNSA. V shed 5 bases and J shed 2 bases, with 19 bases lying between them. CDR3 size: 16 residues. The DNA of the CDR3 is TGTGCCAGCAGCCCTCTCGGCGGTAGCGGCACCTACGAGCAGTACTTC. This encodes CASSPLGGSGTYEQYF. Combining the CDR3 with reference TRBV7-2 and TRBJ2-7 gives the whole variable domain GAGVSQSPSNKVTEKGKDVELRCDPISGHTALYWYRQSLGQGLEFLIYFQGNSAPDKSGLPSDRFSAERTGGSVSTLTIQRTQQEDSAVYLCASSPLGGSGTYEQYFGPGTRLTVT.

The CDR3, as DNA: TGTGCCAGCAGTTTATATTCAGGGGGCTATAACTATGGCTACACCTTC. It is translated as CASSLYSGGYNYGYTF. The chain is built from TRBV27 and TRBJ1-2, with 8 bases that match TRBD1. CDR1 MNHEY and CDR2 SMNVEV come from the germline V gene (reference sequence). CDR3 size: 16 residues. J was trimmed by 1 base and V by 1 base; bases with no gene match: 5.

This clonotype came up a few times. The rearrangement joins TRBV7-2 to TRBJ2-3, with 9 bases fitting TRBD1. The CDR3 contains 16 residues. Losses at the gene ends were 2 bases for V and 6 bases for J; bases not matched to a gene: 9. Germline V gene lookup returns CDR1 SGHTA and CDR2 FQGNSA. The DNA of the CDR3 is TGTGCCAGCAGCTTAATGGGACAGGGTAATGGGGATACGCAGTATTTT. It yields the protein CASSLMGQGNGDTQYF.

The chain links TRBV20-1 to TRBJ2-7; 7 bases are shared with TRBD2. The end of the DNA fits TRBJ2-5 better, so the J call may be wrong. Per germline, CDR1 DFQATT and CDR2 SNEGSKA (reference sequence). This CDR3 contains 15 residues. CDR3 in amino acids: CSAGEGREYEGTQYF. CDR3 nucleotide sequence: TGCAGTGCAGGCGAGGGGCGGGAGTATGAGGGGACCCAGTACTTC.

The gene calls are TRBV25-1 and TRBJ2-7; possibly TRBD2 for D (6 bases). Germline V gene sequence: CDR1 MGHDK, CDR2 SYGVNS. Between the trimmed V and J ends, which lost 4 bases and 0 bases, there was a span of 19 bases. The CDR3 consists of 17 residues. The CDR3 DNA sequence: TGTGCCAGCAGTGCCGGCGGGGCGGGACGAAACTCCTACGAGCAGTACTTC. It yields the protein CASSAGGAGRNSYEQYF.

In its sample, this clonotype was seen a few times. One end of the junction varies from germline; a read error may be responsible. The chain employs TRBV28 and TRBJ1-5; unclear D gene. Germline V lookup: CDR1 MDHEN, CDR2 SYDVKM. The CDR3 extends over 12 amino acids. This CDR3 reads CASSSHYQPRHF. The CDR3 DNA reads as TGTGCCAGCAGTTCGCATTATCAGCCCCGGCATTTT.

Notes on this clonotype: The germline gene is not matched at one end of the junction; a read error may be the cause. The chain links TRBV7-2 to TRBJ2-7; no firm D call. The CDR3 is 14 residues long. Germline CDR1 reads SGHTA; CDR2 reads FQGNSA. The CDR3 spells CASSVARLAYEQYF. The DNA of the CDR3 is TGTGCCAGCAGCGTAGCCAGGCTGGCCTACGAGCAGTACTTC.

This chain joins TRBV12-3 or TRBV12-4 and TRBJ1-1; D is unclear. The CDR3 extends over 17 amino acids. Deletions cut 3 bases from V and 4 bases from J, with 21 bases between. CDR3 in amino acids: CASSFVGGGIGLTEAFF. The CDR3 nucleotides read TGTGCCAGCAGTTTCGTGGGAGGAGGGATAGGGCTCACTGAAGCTTTCTTT.

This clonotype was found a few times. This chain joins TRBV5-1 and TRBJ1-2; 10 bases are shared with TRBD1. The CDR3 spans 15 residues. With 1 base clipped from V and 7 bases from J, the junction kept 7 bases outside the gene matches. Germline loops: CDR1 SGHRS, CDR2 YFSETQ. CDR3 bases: TGCGCCAGCAGCTTGAATGGACAGGGGGTAGGTGGCTACACCTTC. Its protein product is CASSLNGQGVGGYTF.

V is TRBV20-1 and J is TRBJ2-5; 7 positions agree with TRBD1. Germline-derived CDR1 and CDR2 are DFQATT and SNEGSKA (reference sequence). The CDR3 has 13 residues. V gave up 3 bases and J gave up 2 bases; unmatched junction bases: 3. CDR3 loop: CSASGTAQETQYF. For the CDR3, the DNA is TGCAGTGCTAGCGGGACAGCTCAAGAGACCCAGTACTTC.

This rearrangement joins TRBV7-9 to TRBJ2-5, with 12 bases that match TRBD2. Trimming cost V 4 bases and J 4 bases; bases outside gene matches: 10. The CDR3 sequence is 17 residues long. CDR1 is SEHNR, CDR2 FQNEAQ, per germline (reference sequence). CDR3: CASSSPGLAGPRETQYF. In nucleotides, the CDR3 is TGTGCCAGCAGCTCCCCGGGACTAGCGGGCCCGAGAGAGACCCAGTACTTC.

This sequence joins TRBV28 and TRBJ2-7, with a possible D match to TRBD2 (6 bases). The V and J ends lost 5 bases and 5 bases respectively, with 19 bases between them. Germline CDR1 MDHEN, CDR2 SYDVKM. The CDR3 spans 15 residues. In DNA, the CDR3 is TGTGCCAGCAGTCTTTCCGGGACTTCTCACAACGAGCAGTACTTC. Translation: CASSLSGTSHNEQYF.

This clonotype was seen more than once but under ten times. CDR3: CASSEGQGTDTQYF. DNA for the CDR3: TGTGCCAGCAGCGAGGGACAGGGAACAGATACGCAGTATTTT. This chain links TRBV7-2 with TRBJ2-3; 9 positions match TRBD1. The junction had 3 bases not matched to a gene; V was cut back by 5 bases and J by 3 bases. Germline CDR1 is SGHTA and CDR2 is FQGNSA. This CDR3 comprises 14 residues.

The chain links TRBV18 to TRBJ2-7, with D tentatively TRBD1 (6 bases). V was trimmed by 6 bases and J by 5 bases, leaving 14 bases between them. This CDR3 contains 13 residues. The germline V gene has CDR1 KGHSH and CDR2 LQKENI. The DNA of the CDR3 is TGTGCCAGCTCGCCAGGGTACAGGGACGAGCAGTACTTC. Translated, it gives CASSPGYRDEQYF.

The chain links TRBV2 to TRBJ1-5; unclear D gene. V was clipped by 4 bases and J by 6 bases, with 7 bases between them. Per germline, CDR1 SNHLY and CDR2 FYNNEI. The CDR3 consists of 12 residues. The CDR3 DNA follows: TGTGCCAGCAGTGCGGGGATTCAGCCCCAGCATTTT. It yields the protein CASSAGIQPQHF.

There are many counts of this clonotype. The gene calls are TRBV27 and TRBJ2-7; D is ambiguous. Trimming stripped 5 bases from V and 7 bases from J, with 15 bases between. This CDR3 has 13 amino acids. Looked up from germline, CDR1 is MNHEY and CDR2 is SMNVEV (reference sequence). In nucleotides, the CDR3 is TGTGCCAGCAGTCCCGCCCAAACGCGAGAGCAGTACTTC. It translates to CASSPAQTREQYF.

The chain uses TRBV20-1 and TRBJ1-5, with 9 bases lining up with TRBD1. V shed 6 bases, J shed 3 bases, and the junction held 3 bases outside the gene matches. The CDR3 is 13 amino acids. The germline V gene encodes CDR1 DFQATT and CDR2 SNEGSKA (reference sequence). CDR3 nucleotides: TGCAGTGCAAACAGGGGGCCCAATCAGCCCCAGCATTTT. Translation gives CSANRGPNQPQHF.

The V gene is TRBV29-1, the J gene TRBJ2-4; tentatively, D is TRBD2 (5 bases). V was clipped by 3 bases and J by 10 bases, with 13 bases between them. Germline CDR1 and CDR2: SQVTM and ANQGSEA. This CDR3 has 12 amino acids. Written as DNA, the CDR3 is TGCAGCGTTGAGGCTGCCTCGGGGATTCAGTACTTC. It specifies CSVEAASGIQYF.

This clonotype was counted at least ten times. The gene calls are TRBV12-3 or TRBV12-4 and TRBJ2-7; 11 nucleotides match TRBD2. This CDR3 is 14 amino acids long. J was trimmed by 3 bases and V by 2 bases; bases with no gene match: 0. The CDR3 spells CASSLTSGGYEQYF. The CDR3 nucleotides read TGTGCCAGCAGTTTAACTAGCGGGGGCTACGAGCAGTACTTC.

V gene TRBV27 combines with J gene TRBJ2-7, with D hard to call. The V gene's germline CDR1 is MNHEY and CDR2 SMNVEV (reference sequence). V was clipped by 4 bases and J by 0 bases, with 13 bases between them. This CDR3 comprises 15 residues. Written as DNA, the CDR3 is TGTGCCAGCAGTTCCGCCACCTGGGGCTCCTACGAGCAGTACTTC. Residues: CASSSATWGSYEQYF.

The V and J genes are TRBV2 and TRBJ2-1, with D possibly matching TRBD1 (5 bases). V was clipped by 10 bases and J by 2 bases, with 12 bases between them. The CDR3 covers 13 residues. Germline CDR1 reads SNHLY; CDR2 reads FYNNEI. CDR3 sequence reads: CATQGSAYNEQFF. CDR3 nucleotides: TGTGCCACCCAGGGCAGCGCCTACAATGAGCAGTTCTTC. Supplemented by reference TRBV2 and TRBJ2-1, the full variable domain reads EPEVTQTPSHQVTQMGQEVILRCVPISNHLYFYWYRQILGQKVEFLVSFYNNEISEKSEIFDDQFSVERPDGSNFTLKIRSTKLEDSAMYFCATQGSAYNEQFFGPGTRLTVL.

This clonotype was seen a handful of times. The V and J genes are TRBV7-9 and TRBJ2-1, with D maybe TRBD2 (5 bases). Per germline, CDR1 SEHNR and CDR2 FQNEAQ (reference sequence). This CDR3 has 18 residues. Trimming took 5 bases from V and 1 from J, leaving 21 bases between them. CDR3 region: CASSPRVLRAGSYNEQFF. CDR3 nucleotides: TGTGCCAGCAGCCCCCGGGTATTGAGGGCTGGGTCCTACAATGAGCAGTTCTTC.

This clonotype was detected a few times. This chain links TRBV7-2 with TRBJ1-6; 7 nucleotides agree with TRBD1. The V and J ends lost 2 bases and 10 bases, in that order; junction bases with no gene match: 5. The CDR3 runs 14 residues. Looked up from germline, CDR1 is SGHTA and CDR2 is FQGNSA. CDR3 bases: TGTGCCAGCAGCTTATCAGGGGGAGTATCACCCCTCCACTTT. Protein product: CASSLSGGVSPLHF.

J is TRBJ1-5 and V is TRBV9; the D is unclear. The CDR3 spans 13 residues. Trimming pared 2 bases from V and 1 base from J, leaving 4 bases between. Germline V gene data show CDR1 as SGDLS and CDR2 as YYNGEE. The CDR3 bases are TGTGCCAGCAGCGTCGCCAGCAATCAGCCCCAGCATTTT. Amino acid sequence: CASSVASNQPQHF.

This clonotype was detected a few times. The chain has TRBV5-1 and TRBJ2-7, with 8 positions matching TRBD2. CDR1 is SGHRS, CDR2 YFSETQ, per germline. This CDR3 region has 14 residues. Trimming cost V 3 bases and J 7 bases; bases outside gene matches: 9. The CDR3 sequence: CASSSGGVRVEQYF. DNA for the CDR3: TGCGCCAGCAGCTCGGGGGGGGTTCGTGTAGAGCAGTACTTC.

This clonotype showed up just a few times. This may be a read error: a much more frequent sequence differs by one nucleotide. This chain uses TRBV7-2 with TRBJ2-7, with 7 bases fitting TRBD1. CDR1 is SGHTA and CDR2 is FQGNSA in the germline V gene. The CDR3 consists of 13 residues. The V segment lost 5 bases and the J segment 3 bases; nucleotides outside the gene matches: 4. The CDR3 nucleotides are TGTGCCAGCAGCGCGGACAGGTTCTACGAGCAGTACTTC. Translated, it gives CASSADRFYEQYF.

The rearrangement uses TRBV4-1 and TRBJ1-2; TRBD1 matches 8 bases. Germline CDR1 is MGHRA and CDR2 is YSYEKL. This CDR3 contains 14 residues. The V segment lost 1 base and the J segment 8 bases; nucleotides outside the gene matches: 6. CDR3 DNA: TGCGCCAGCAGCCAAGTCGGACAGGGATTGGGCTACACCTTC. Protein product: CASSQVGQGLGYTF.

The CDR3 DNA reads TGTGCCACCAGTGATCCGCGTCGGGGGTTCGAGACCCAGTACTTC. Protein product: CATSDPRRGFETQYF. The chain couples TRBV24-1 to TRBJ2-5; tentative D call: TRBD2 (6 bases). This CDR3 is 15 amino acids long. Trimming left V 3 bases short and J 5 bases short, with 15 bases between. Germline assignment: CDR1 KGHDR and CDR2 SFDVKD.

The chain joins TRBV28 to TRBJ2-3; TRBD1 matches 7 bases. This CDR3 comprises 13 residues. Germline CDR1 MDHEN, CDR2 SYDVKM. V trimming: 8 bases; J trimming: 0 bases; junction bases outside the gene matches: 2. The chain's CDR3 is CASGQDSTDTQYF. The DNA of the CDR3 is TGTGCCAGCGGACAGGATAGCACAGATACGCAGTATTTT. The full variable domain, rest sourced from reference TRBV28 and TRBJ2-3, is DVKVTQSSRYLVKRTGEKVFLECVQDMDHENMFWYRQDPGLGLRLIYFSYDVKMKEKGDIPEGYSVSREKKERFSLILESASTNQTSMYLCASGQDSTDTQYFGPGTRLTVL.

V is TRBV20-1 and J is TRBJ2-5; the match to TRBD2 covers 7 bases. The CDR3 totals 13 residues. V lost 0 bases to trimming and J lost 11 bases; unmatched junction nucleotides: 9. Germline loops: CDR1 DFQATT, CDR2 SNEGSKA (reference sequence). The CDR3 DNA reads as TGCAGTGCTAGAGATGGCAGGGCGGGGGAGCAGTACTTC. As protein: CSARDGRAGEQYF.